The rows below give T cell receptor beta chains drawn from one sample of a study of regulatory T cells in long-lasting Graves disease. TCRdb redid the calling of the multiplex PCR reads with MiXCR, one entry per CDR3 protein. The profile shows hundreds of thousands of distinct CDR3 sequences, 16% of them singletons. The same sample was also used in a study of T cells in Graves' hyperthyroidism and ophthalmopathy.

The material was peripheral blood mononuclear cells (PBMCs), obtained at new diagnosis, from a patient treated with antithyroid drugs. The receptors come from a woman aged 40 to 65 with Graves disease. The CDR3 runs from the conserved cysteine through the conserved F or W. D genes are given only for firm matches. The listing skips clone size in some rows; elsewhere it reads once, few, many or a size class.

>TRBD1|few|TRBV7-9|TRBJ1-1
TGTGCCAGCAGCCAAGTCGTCGGGGACAGGGGGCGCGGGACTGAAGCTTTCTTT
CASSQVVGDRGRGTEAFF
>TRBD1|many|TRBV10-3|TRBJ2-1
TGTGCCATCACCGGGACAGGGATATACAATGAGCAGTTCTTC
CAITGTGIYNEQFF
>NA|many|TRBV28|TRBJ1-5
TGTGCCACCTCCGGGGAAGTTCTCTCGGTTAAAGATCAGCCCCAGCATTTT
CATSGEVLSVKDQPQHF
>TRBD2|NA|TRBV19|TRBJ2-5
TGTGCCGGTAGTATCGGAATAGCGGGGTACTCGGAGACCCAGTACTTC
CAGSIGIAGYSETQYF
>NA|NA|TRBV6-2/TRBV6-3|TRBJ1-5
TGTGCCAGCAGTGGTCAGAAGAGCAATCAGCCCCAGCATTTT
CASSGQKSNQPQHF
>NA|few|TRBV5-4|TRBJ1-2
TGTGCCAGCAGCTTGGCCGGGGCAGATTTCTATGGCTACACCTTC
CASSLAGADFYGYTF
>NA|few|TRBV15|TRBJ2-7
TGTGCCACCAGCGGGGGGGCCTCCTACGAGCAGTACTTC
CATSGGASYEQYF
>TRBD2|many|TRBV20-1|TRBJ2-5
TGCAGTGCCCCGGGGGGGGAGACCCAGTACTTC
CSAPGGETQYF
>TRBD1|NA|TRBV5-1|TRBJ2-5
TGCGCCAGCAGCTTGGAAGGACAGGGGGCTGGAGAGACCCAGTACTTC
CASSLEGQGAGETQYF
>NA|few|TRBV7-9|TRBJ1-2
TGTGCCAGCAGCCTTACAGGAGGGCTGGGCTACACCTTC
CASSLTGGLGYTF
>NA|many|TRBV7-3|TRBJ2-5
TGTGCCAGCAGCTCCCGTGGGCTCAAGGGTGAGACCCAGTACTTC
CASSSRGLKGETQYF
>NA|few|TRBV5-6|TRBJ1-1
NA
CASSFGQGALTFF
>NA|many|TRBV12-3/TRBV12-4|TRBJ2-7
TGTGCCAGCAGCCCCCAGCATTACGAGCAGTACTTC
CASSPQHYEQYF
>NA|NA|TRBV11-3|TRBJ2-1
TGTGCCAGCAGCTTAGTGGGGGGCGAATTGAGTGAGCAGTTCTTC
CASSLVGGELSEQFF
>NA|NA|TRBV6-1|TRBJ1-2
TGTGCCAGCAGTGTTCCAGGGATAGGAGGCTACACCTTC
CASSVPGIGGYTF